A selection of T cell receptor beta chains follows, all from one sample in a study of CD8 T cells in Susac syndrome. TCRdb passed the immunoSEQ multiplex PCR reads through MiXCR, listing each CDR3 protein once. This sample yields fewer than 200,000 distinct CDR3 sequences, of which around 93% are seen a single time; around 0.1% belongs to the top ten. Sequences were obtained from CD4+ T cells from PBMCs. The receptor source for this set is a human donor in good health. CDR3s include the opening cysteine and the closing phenylalanine or tryptophan. A D gene is named only where the DNA matches it firmly. Where a row states a size, it is once, few, many or the class of an expanded clone; other rows omit it.

d_gene	v_gene	len	abundance	j_gene	CDR3aa	CDR3nt
TRBD1	TRBV15	16	-	TRBJ2-6	CATRGTGGSGANVLTF	TGTGCCACCAGAGGGACAGGGGGTTCTGGGGCCAACGTCCTGACTTTC
-	TRBV27	15	-	TRBJ1-5	CASSWGGRSNQPQHF	TGTGCCAGCAGTTGGGGAGGTCGGAGCAATCAGCCCCAGCATTTT
TRBD1	TRBV7-7	16	few	TRBJ2-7	CASSLVSGQGVGEQYF	TGTGCTAGCAGCTTAGTATCGGGACAGGGAGTCGGCGAGCAGTACTTC
TRBD1	TRBV20-1	13	-	TRBJ2-1	CRARGTGIDEQFF	TGCAGGGCAAGGGGGACAGGGATCGATGAGCAGTTCTTC
-	TRBV4-1	17	-	TRBJ2-1	CASSQDRGGGRYNEQFF	TGCGCCAGCAGCCAAGATCGGGGAGGGGGCCGCTACAATGAGCAGTTCTTC
-	TRBV18	14	-	TRBJ1-4	CASSPTTTNEKLFF	TGTGCCAGCTCCCCAACTACAACTAATGAAAAACTGTTTTTT
TRBD1	TRBV7-2	14	once	TRBJ1-2	CASTEGAGFYGYTF	TGTGCCAGCACCGAGGGGGCAGGGTTCTATGGCTACACCTTC
-	TRBV5-1	14	-	TRBJ2-4	CASSPGQPHDIQYF	TGCGCCAGCAGCCCCGGCCAACCCCATGACATTCAGTACTTC
-	TRBV27	14	-	TRBJ2-7	CASSFGGGSYEQYF	TGTGCCAGCAGTTTCGGGGGAGGCTCCTACGAGCAGTACTTC
TRBD1	TRBV5-1	13	-	TRBJ1-2	CASAGQALDGYTF	TGCGCCAGCGCGGGACAGGCCCTCGATGGCTACACCTTC
-	TRBV18	15	-	TRBJ2-1	CASSPLISPLAGQFF	TGTGCCAGCTCACCTTTGATTAGTCCACTCGCGGGGCAGTTCTTC
-	TRBV28	14	-	TRBJ1-2	CASSLSAQNYGYTF	TGTGCCAGCAGTTTATCTGCACAGAACTATGGCTACACCTTC
-	TRBV7-2	17	-	TRBJ1-3	CASSLDPGRIAGNTIYF	TGTGCCAGCAGCTTAGATCCGGGTCGGATAGCTGGAAACACCATATATTTT
TRBD1	TRBV9	15	-	TRBJ1-2	CASSIGTDSHYGYTF	TGTGCCAGCAGCATCGGGACAGACTCACACTATGGCTACACCTTC
-	TRBV5-1	16	-	TRBJ1-3	CASSLVGPSSGNTIYF	TGCGCCAGCAGCTTGGTGGGACCTAGCTCTGGAAACACCATATATTTT
TRBD1	TRBV6-2/TRBV6-3	14	once	TRBJ2-3	CASSWDRGRDTQYF	TGTGCCAGCAGTTGGGACAGGGGGCGAGATACGCAGTATTTT
TRBD2	TRBV11-2	15	-	TRBJ2-1	CASSLGAGGNNEQFF	TGTGCCAGCAGCTTAGGAGCGGGGGGCAACAATGAGCAGTTCTTC
-	TRBV18	13	-	TRBJ1-2	CASSKGENYGYTF	TGTGCCAGCTCAAAGGGGGAGAATTATGGCTACACCTTC